Described below is a single TCR beta chain sequence and its context. Its antigen remains unidentified. The source of the sample is a study of cytomegalovirus exposure and HLA in healthy donors. The study, taken as a whole, reports: At a 0.05 false discovery rate, a later analysis found 16,951 TCR beta sequences to be associated with HLA alleles. Among TCR sequences, most were rare, though some public TCRs appeared in many donors. A missense DCLRE1C variant was associated with V- and J-gene trimming of TCR beta chains in a later analysis, and an independent cohort replicated the association. Using the classifier, cytomegalovirus status was reportedly diagnosed with high specificity and sensitivity.

V was pared by 5 bases and J by 3 bases, with 11 bases between. CDR3 length: 14 residues. The germline V gene encodes CDR1 MNHEY and CDR2 SVGAGI. Primers included in the PCR were 60 Vbeta and 13 Jbeta primers. Sequencing was performed with immunoSEQ multiplex PCR; in TCRdb, only in-frame clones are kept and a portion is missing. The sample yields about 100,000 clones, approximately 76% seen once. The chain uses TRBV6-5 and TRBJ1-3; possible D gene TRBD1, 5 bases. The receptor was isolated from a man aged 18-30 years in good health and CMV-seronegative. Sequenced input: PBMCs. The CDR3 bases are TGTGCCAGCAGTCCCCAGGGACTTGGAAACACCATATATTTT. Protein sequence: CASSPQGLGNTIYF.